This T cell receptor (beta chain) emerged from a study of blood T cell repertoires in COVID-19 (dated by TCRdb to 2020 to 2021). About the study as a whole: Samples from collaborators originated in the United States, Italy and Spain and spanned both the acute and convalescent phases of COVID-19. The prospective study material was composed of cDNA or gDNA derived from T cells, B-cell-depleted T cells, or PBMCs. The dataset comprised deeply sampled blood TCRbeta repertoires from subjects exposed to, actively infected with, or recovered from COVID-19. A freely available public database, intended as a resource for researchers studying the immune response to SARS-CoV-2, is where the repertoires were released. Samples were obtained from the ongoing ImmuneRACE study (first 160 participants) and from 1,254 subjects provided by 6 global collaborators. The sample metadata nearly always contained a de-identified subject ID, COVID-19 status, age in years and sex. HLA class I and class II types, where available, came from metadata supplied by the sample provider rather than from assay-based typing.

The immunoSEQ Assay, a bias-controlled multiplex PCR, was used to amplify TCRbeta CDR3 regions from genomic DNA. The original pipeline was this. Within the assay, amplification of reference gene primers was used to estimate how many nucleated cells each sample contained. To quantify the absolute abundance of each unique TCRbeta CDR3 rearrangement, sequence reads were collapsed and filtered. For each sample, productive Simpson clonality was calculated as the square root of Simpson's diversity index across productive rearrangements. TCRdb mirrors the immuneACCESS table, restricted to in-frame sequences. Some clones are absent from its copies; in checked studies, under half trace to an unresolved V gene, and the reason for the others is unknown. From that table come the V and J calls and clone size; the DNA was used to work out D and trimming. This sample is represented by 200,000 to 300,000 clones; around 86% of them were singletons. The ten top clones hold roughly 1.9% of the sample.

Concerning this clone: Its binding antigen is unknown. The record has no base qualities; no much larger clone is one base away.

CDR3 length: 12 amino acids, cysteine to phenylalanine. Only CDR3 DNA remains: 36 bases, in frame from the first base. Reading the germline V gene gives CDR1 SNHLY and CDR2 FYNNEI. A distance of 9 bases separates the germline ends of V and J, which lose 5 bases and 4 bases respectively. General conclusions and limits of the study: How much clinical and demographic metadata was included differed by source and by participant, and the metadata was provided uncurated.

Another Seattle source contributed samples from volunteer blood donors who had recovered from COVID-19. Collaborating institutions collected whole blood in K2EDTA tubes following their own protocols. For TCRbeta analysis, collaborators shipped samples as frozen whole blood, isolated PBMCs, or DNA extracted from either of those sample types. In this chain, TRBV2 is recombined with TRBJ2-7; no D gene is confidently identified. The sequenced sample consisted of peripheral blood. The TCR was taken from a man younger than 45 who had recovered from COVID-19. The CDR3 in this case is CASSPHVYEQYF. The DNA sequence is TGTGCCAGCAGTCCACATGTTTACGAGCAGTACTTC.